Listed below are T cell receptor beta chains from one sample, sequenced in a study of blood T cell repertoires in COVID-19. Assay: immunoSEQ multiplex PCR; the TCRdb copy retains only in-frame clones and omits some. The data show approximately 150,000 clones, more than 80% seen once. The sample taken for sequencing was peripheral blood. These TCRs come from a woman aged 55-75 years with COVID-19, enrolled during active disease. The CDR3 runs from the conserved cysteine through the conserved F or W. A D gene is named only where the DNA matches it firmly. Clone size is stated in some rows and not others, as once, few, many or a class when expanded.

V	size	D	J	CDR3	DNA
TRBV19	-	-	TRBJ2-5	CASSERSQETQYF	TGTGCCAGTTCTGAACGGAGCCAAGAGACCCAGTACTTC
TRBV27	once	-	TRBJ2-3	CASSFSRTGYGADTQYF	TGTGCCAGCAGTTTCTCCAGAACAGGGTATGGCGCAGATACGCAGTATTTT
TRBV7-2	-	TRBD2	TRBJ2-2	CASSFGLAGGTGELFF	TGTGCCAGCAGCTTCGGACTAGCGGGGGGGACCGGGGAGCTGTTTTTT
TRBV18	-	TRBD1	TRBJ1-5	CASSPNRGNQPQHF	TGTGCCAGCTCACCAAACAGGGGGAATCAGCCCCAGCATTTT
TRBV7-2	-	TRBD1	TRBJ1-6	CASSLMGDRVGSPLHF	TGTGCCAGCAGCCTCATGGGGGACAGGGTCGGCTCACCCCTCCACTTT
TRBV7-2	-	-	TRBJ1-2	CASSLGRGIGGYTF	TGTGCCAGCAGCTTAGGGAGAGGGATAGGAGGCTACACCTTC
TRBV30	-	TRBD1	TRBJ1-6	CAWTQMGQGGSSPLHF	TGTGCCTGGACCCAGATGGGACAGGGAGGTAGTTCACCCCTCCACTTT
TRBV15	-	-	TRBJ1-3	CATSRDRRGNTIYF	TGTGCCACCAGCAGAGATCGCCGGGGAAACACCATATATTTT
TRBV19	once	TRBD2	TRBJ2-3	CASSPTSGGATGYF	TGTGCCAGTAGCCCGACTAGCGGGGGGGCCACCGGGTATTTT
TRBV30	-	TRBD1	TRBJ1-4	CAWSPGQLNEKLFF	TGTGCCTGGAGTCCGGGACAGCTTAATGAAAAACTGTTTTTT
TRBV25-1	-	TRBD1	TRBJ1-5	CASRDRGDQPQHF	TGTGCCAGCAGAGACAGGGGGGATCAGCCCCAGCATTTT
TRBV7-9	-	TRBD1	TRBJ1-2	CASSLGGQGVGGYTF	TGTGCCAGCAGCTTAGGAGGACAGGGGGTAGGAGGCTACACCTTC
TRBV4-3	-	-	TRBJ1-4	CASSQEGSTGEKLFF	TGCGCCAGCAGCCAGGAAGGCTCGACGGGTGAAAAACTGTTTTTT
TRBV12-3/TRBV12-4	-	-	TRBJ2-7	CASSEQGGYEQYF	TGTGCCAGCAGCGAACAGGGCGGCTACGAGCAGTACTTC
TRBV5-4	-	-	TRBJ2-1	CASSSAGASLFNEQFF	TGTGCCAGCAGCTCTGCAGGGGCTAGCCTCTTTAATGAGCAGTTCTTC
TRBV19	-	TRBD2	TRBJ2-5	CASSIVTSGGEETQYF	TGTGCCAGTAGTATAGTCACTAGCGGGGGGGAAGAGACCCAGTACTTC
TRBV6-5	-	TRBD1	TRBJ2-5	CASSRDRDFQETQYF	TGTGCCAGCAGCCGCGACAGGGATTTCCAAGAGACCCAGTACTTC
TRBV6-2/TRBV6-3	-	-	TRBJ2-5	CASSYGALASETQYF	TGTGCCAGCAGTTATGGTGCCCTAGCATCAGAGACCCAGTACTTC
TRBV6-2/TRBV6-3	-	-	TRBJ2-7	CASTPGEYEQYF	TGTGCCAGCACCCCCGGTGAGTACGAGCAGTACTTC
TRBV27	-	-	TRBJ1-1	CASRPSGGYEAFF	TGTGCCAGCAGACCTAGCGGGGGTTATGAAGCTTTCTTT
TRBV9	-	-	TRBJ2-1	CASSVSSGPYNEQFF	TGTGCCAGCAGCGTATCGAGCGGGCCTTACAATGAGCAGTTCTTC
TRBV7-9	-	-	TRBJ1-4	CASSQVGRYNEKLFF	TGTGCCAGCAGCCAGGTCGGCCGATATAATGAAAAACTGTTTTTT
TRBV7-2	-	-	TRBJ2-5	CASTHRAWETQYF	TGTGCCAGCACCCACAGGGCCTGGGAGACCCAGTACTTC
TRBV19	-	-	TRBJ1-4	CASSIDTEEKLFF	TGTGCCAGTAGTATAGATACGGAGGAAAAACTGTTTTTT
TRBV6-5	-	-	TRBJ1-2	CASSYSKPGSYGYTF	TGTGCCAGCAGTTACTCGAAGCCGGGAAGCTATGGCTACACCTTC
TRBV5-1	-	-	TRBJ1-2	CASSLARPDYGYTF	TGCGCCAGCAGCTTGGCTCGTCCGGACTATGGCTACACCTTC
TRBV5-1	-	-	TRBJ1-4	CASSPGEGTSEKLFF	TGCGCCAGCAGCCCAGGTGAGGGAACAAGTGAAAAACTGTTTTTT
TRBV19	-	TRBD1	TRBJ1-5	CASRGTVSSNQPQHF	TGTGCCAGTCGCGGGACAGTTAGTAGCAATCAGCCCCAGCATTTT
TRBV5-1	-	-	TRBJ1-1	CASRKGEYNTEAFF	TGCGCCAGCAGGAAGGGGGAGTATAACACTGAAGCTTTCTTT
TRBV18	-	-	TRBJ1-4	CASSLGRDEKLFF	TGTGCCAGCTCCCTAGGGAGGGATGAAAAACTGTTTTTT
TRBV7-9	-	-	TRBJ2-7	CASSLNSGFSYEQYF	TGTGCCAGCAGCTTAAATTCAGGGTTCTCCTACGAGCAGTACTTC